A selection of T cell receptor beta chains follows, all from one sample in a study of blood T cell repertoires in COVID-19. Assay used: immunoSEQ multiplex PCR; TCRdb lists only in-frame clones, some missing. Of 200,000 to 250,000 clones in the sample, around 84% are singletons; the top ten hold about 13%. Sequenced input: peripheral blood. The source is a human donor in a cohort sampled during active COVID-19. Each CDR3 is given with its conserved first and last residue. A D gene is named only where the DNA matches it firmly. Size tells how often a clone was seen (once, few, many) or the class of an expanded clone, and some rows leave it out.

d_call	clone_size	v_call	j_call	cdr3_aa	cdr3_nt
-	-	TRBV5-1	TRBJ1-6	CASTPEGPYNSPLHF	TGCGCCAGCACCCCGGAGGGGCCCTATAATTCACCCCTCCACTTT
-	-	TRBV11-2	TRBJ2-3	CASSLRLAMQYF	TGTGCCAGCAGCTTAAGGCTAGCGATGCAGTATTTT
-	-	TRBV28	TRBJ2-5	CASSLQDGGETQYF	TGTGCCAGCAGTCTTCAAGATGGAGGTGAGACCCAGTACTTC
-	-	TRBV10-3	TRBJ2-3	CAISEGDRGNTQYF	TGTGCCATCAGTGAGGGCGACAGAGGAAATACGCAGTATTTT
-	-	TRBV21-1	TRBJ2-1	CASTSCATGAAERQFF	TGTGCCAGCACCTCATGCGCGACAGGGGCCGCGGAACGTCAGTTCTTC
TRBD1	-	TRBV2	TRBJ1-1	CASSQGDNTEAFF	TGTGCCAGCAGTCAGGGGGATAACACTGAAGCTTTCTTT
-	-	TRBV13	TRBJ2-1	CASTPGRTAYNEQFF	TGTGCCAGCACCCCAGGCCGGACTGCCTACAATGAGCAGTTCTTC
TRBD2	once	TRBV20-1	TRBJ2-5	CSASWASGSWETQYF	TGCAGTGCTAGTTGGGCTAGCGGGAGTTGGGAGACCCAGTACTTC
-	-	TRBV29-1	TRBJ2-2	CSVGTGDSGGGELFF	TGCAGCGTAGGGACAGGCGATTCGGGAGGCGGGGAGCTGTTTTTT
TRBD1	-	TRBV5-6	TRBJ2-7	CASSPLARQGRSYEQYF	TGTGCCAGCAGCCCCCTCGCCCGACAGGGAAGGTCCTACGAGCAGTACTTC
-	-	TRBV7-2	TRBJ2-7	CASSSRVTYEQYF	TGTGCCAGCAGCTCCAGGGTAACCTACGAGCAGTACTTC
-	-	TRBV2	TRBJ1-2	CASTASRQAHNYGYTF	TGTGCCAGCACCGCCTCCAGACAGGCACATAACTATGGCTACACCTTC
-	-	TRBV7-2	TRBJ2-5	CASSLQSAAGPQYQETQYF	TGTGCCAGCAGCTTACAGTCGGCGGCAGGGCCCCAGTACCAAGAGACCCAGTACTTC
-	-	TRBV9	TRBJ1-2	CASSVGGGYTF	TGTGCCAGCAGCGTAGGCGGCGGCTACACCTTC
TRBD1	few	TRBV30	TRBJ1-2	CAWRRDRRGTNYGYTF	TGTGCCTGGAGGAGGGACAGGCGAGGAACTAACTATGGCTACACCTTC
-	few	TRBV24-1	TRBJ1-5	CATRGGRAGNQPQHF	TGTGCCACCCGGGGGGGCAGAGCAGGGAATCAGCCCCAGCATTTT
TRBD1	-	TRBV28	TRBJ1-5	CASSLDRVSNQPQHF	TGTGCCAGCAGTCTAGACAGGGTTAGCAATCAGCCCCAGCATTTT
TRBD2	-	TRBV5-1	TRBJ2-1	CASLADLSSYNEQFF	TGCGCCAGCCTAGCGGACTTGAGCTCCTACAATGAGCAGTTCTTC
TRBD2	-	TRBV14	TRBJ2-6	CASSQGAGVGANVLTF	TGTGCCAGCAGCCAAGGTGCGGGGGTTGGGGCCAACGTCCTGACTTTC
-	-	TRBV27	TRBJ1-1	CASSSTMGQPNTEAFF	TGTGCCAGCAGTTCCACCATGGGACAACCCAACACTGAAGCTTTCTTT
-	-	TRBV9	TRBJ2-3	CASSADKSTDTQYF	TGTGCCAGCAGCGCTGACAAATCCACAGATACGCAGTATTTT
-	many	TRBV4-2	TRBJ2-2	CASSQSHGGNTGELFF	TGTGCCAGCAGCCAGTCCCATGGAGGGAACACCGGGGAGCTGTTTTTT
TRBD1	-	TRBV7-9	TRBJ1-1	CASSLVTGGRNTEAFF	TGTGCCAGCAGCTTAGTCACAGGGGGGAGGAACACTGAAGCTTTCTTT
TRBD2	-	TRBV18	TRBJ2-5	CASSPPGVGLAGSQETQYF	TGTGCCAGCTCACCACCGGGTGTCGGGCTAGCGGGGTCCCAAGAGACCCAGTACTTC
TRBD1	-	TRBV4-1	TRBJ2-7	CASSQDPRTGSFLYEQYF	TGCGCCAGCAGCCAAGATCCCCGGACAGGGAGCTTTCTCTACGAGCAGTACTTC
-	few	TRBV20-1	TRBJ2-7	CSAGIWEEQYF	TGCAGTGCTGGGATCTGGGAGGAGCAGTACTTC
TRBD1	many	TRBV2	TRBJ1-2	CASSESGTGAPEESHNYGYTF	TGTGCCAGCAGTGAATCAGGGACAGGAGCCCCGGAGGAATCACATAACTATGGCTACACCTTC
TRBD1	-	TRBV7-9	TRBJ2-3	CASSLRGTGGTDTQYF	TGTGCCAGCAGCTTAAGGGGGACAGGAGGAACAGATACGCAGTATTTT
TRBD1	-	TRBV3-1/TRBV3-2	TRBJ1-1	CASSEQGPSTEAFF	TGTGCCAGCAGCGAACAGGGGCCGTCCACTGAAGCTTTCTTT
TRBD1	-	TRBV6-6	TRBJ1-1	CASNEGAITEAFF	TGTGCCAGCAACGAGGGGGCGATCACTGAAGCTTTCTTT
TRBD2	-	TRBV19	TRBJ2-1	CASSVRIAGGADEQFF	TGTGCCAGTAGTGTCAGGATAGCGGGAGGGGCAGATGAGCAGTTCTTC
TRBD1	-	TRBV5-4	TRBJ1-1	CASSSGQILVGTEAFF	TGTGCCAGCAGCTCGGGACAGATTTTAGTAGGCACTGAAGCTTTCTTT
-	-	TRBV19	TRBJ1-5	CASSTRDQPQHF	TGTGCCAGTAGTACCCGGGATCAGCCCCAGCATTTT
TRBD1	-	TRBV3-1/TRBV3-2	TRBJ1-1	CASSLGTGETEAFF	TGTGCCAGCAGCCTTGGGACAGGGGAAACTGAAGCTTTCTTT
-	-	TRBV7-9	TRBJ1-2	CASSLGPGEFGGYTF	TGTGCCAGCAGCCTAGGCCCGGGGGAGTTTGGTGGCTACACCTTC
-	-	TRBV6-4	TRBJ2-6	CASSASFGGRDPFGSGANVLTF	TGTGCCAGCAGTGCCTCCTTCGGGGGGCGCGACCCGTTCGGCTCTGGGGCCAACGTCCTGACTTTC
TRBD1	-	TRBV29-1	TRBJ2-5	CSQPTGPGQETQYF	TGCAGCCAACCGACAGGGCCGGGGCAAGAGACCCAGTACTTC
-	few	TRBV28	TRBJ1-4	CASTGSLLNEKLFF	TGTGCCAGCACCGGTAGCTTACTTAATGAAAAACTGTTTTTT
TRBD1	-	TRBV19	TRBJ2-3	CASRERDRGPDTQYF	TGTGCCAGTAGAGAACGGGACAGGGGGCCAGATACGCAGTATTTT
-	-	TRBV28	TRBJ2-1	CASSSVLSNSYNEQFF	TGTGCCAGCAGTTCCGTACTAAGTAACTCCTACAATGAGCAGTTCTTC
-	few	TRBV7-3	TRBJ2-2	CASSLIGAGAGTGELFF	TGTGCCAGCAGCTTAATTGGGGCGGGGGCTGGCACCGGGGAGCTGTTTTTT
-	-	TRBV6-5	TRBJ1-2	CASKEGVGYTF	TGTGCCAGCAAGGAGGGAGTAGGCTACACCTTC
-	-	TRBV12-3/TRBV12-4	TRBJ2-2	CASSSGATGELFF	TGTGCCAGCAGTTCTGGAGCGACCGGGGAGCTGTTTTTT
TRBD1	-	TRBV15	TRBJ2-1	CATNTGAMTYNEQFF	TGTGCCACCAATACAGGGGCCATGACCTACAATGAGCAGTTCTTC
-	-	TRBV5-1	TRBJ2-5	CASSLAQETQYF	TGCGCCAGCAGCTTGGCTCAAGAGACCCAGTACTTC
-	-	TRBV7-3	TRBJ1-1	CASSRAGGNTEAFF	TGTGCCAGCAGCCGTGCGGGGGGGAACACTGAAGCTTTCTTT
-	-	TRBV2	TRBJ2-3	CASSVSGDTQYF	TGTGCCAGCAGTGTAAGCGGAGATACGCAGTATTTT
-	-	TRBV27	TRBJ2-7	CASSLGGSYEQYF	TGTGCCAGCAGTTTAGGGGGGTCCTACGAGCAGTACTTC
TRBD1	-	TRBV10-1	TRBJ1-1	CASSESGQVLPGSYTEAFF	TGCGCCAGCAGTGAGTCAGGACAGGTCCTACCCGGGTCGTACACTGAAGCTTTCTTT
-	-	TRBV12-3/TRBV12-4	TRBJ1-1	CASSRGTTEAFF	TGTGCCAGCAGTCGAGGGACAACTGAAGCTTTCTTT